These 15 T cell receptor beta chains were sequenced from one sample in a study of T cell responses to AZD1222 COVID-19 vaccine. Libraries were prepared by immunoSEQ multiplex PCR; TCRdb keeps only in-frame clonotypes and omits some of them. The profile covers some 110,000 clones, with about 89% appearing a single time and 6% to 8% taken by the ten largest. This material consisted of peripheral blood, taken 28 days after the second AZD1222 dose. The receptors here all came from an adult who received the AZD1222 COVID-19 vaccine.

Here the CDR3 DNA reads TGTGCCTGGATTTATAGCACTGAAGCTTTCTTT. This sequence encodes CAWIYSTEAFF. The V gene is TRBV30, the J gene TRBJ1-1; the D is unclear. From germline, CDR1 is GTSNPN and CDR2 SVGIG (reference sequence). V was cut by 4 bases and J by 4 bases, with 7 bases left in between. CDR3 size: 11 residues.

This clone appeared a single time. The V call is TRBV13, the J call TRBJ2-7; 8 bases map to TRBD1. Germline CDR1 reads PRHDT; CDR2 reads FYEKMQ (reference sequence). The V segment lost 0 bases and the J segment 2 bases; nucleotides outside the gene matches: 0. The CDR3 is 14 residues long. The CDR3 sequence: CASSLGQGAYEQYF. The CDR3 nucleotides read TGTGCCAGCAGCTTAGGACAGGGGGCCTACGAGCAGTACTTC.

The V call is TRBV5-1, the J call TRBJ2-3, with D possibly matching TRBD1 (5 bases). The CDR3 sequence is 14 residues long. Germline V lookup: CDR1 SGHRS, CDR2 YFSETQ. V was shortened by 9 bases and J by 2 bases, with 16 bases between the two germline ends. The CDR3 is CATRLQGVTDTQYF. The CDR3 DNA follows: TGCGCCACCCGCCTTCAAGGGGTCACAGATACGCAGTATTTT. The whole variable domain, filled in from reference TRBV5-1 and TRBJ2-3, reads KAGVTQTPRYLIKTRGQQVTLSCSPISGHRSVSWYQQTPGQGLQFLFEYFSETQRNKGNFPGRFSGRQFSNSRSEMNVSTLELGDSALYLCATRLQGVTDTQYFGPGTRLTVL.

This clone came up once. V gene TRBV7-9 combines with J gene TRBJ1-5, with a weak D call TRBD1 (6 bases). V was pared by 4 bases and J by 0 bases, with 13 bases between. Germline values: CDR1 SEHNR, CDR2 FQNEAQ (reference sequence). This CDR3 is 16 amino acids long. As DNA, the CDR3 is TGTGCCAGCAGCTCCCAAGGGGGGTATAGCAATCAGCCCCAGCATTTT. This encodes CASSSQGGYSNQPQHF.

The chain links TRBV7-6 to TRBJ2-7; 11 bases line up with TRBD2. V shed 5 bases, J shed 1 base, and the junction held 4 bases outside the gene matches. This CDR3 has 15 amino acids. Germline-derived CDR1 and CDR2 are SGHVS and FNYEAQ. The CDR3 spells CASSPGLAGSYEQYF. The CDR3 DNA sequence: TGTGCCAGCAGCCCCGGACTAGCGGGTTCCTACGAGCAGTACTTC.

V and J are TRBV4-1 and TRBJ1-6, with TRBD1 matching over 10 bases. CDR1 is MGHRA and CDR2 is YSYEKL in the germline V gene. V lost 5 bases, J lost 9 bases, and 13 bases stayed unmatched. The CDR3 sequence is 17 residues long. The CDR3 DNA reads as TGCGCCAGCAGCTCACCAGGGACAGGGGCTGGGATTTCACCCCTCCACTTT. The encoded protein is CASSSPGTGAGISPLHF.

This clone showed up just once. V usage is TRBV19 and J usage is TRBJ2-1; D is uncertain. The V and J ends lost 2 bases and 1 base respectively, with 6 bases between them. CDR1 LNHDA and CDR2 SQIVND come from the germline V gene (reference sequence). The CDR3 is 14 amino acids. The CDR3 bases are TGTGCCAGTAGTATACGGCTTTCCTACAATGAGCAGTTCTTC. The encoded protein is CASSIRLSYNEQFF.

The gene calls are TRBV2 and TRBJ1-5, with D perhaps matching TRBD1 (6 bases). The ends were cut back, 3 bases at V and 0 bases at J, with 21 bases in the middle. The CDR3 contains 19 residues. Germline CDR1 SNHLY, CDR2 FYNNEI. As DNA, the CDR3 is TGTGCCAGCAGTGAGTCCTCCCAGTGGGACACCTATAGCAATCAGCCCCAGCATTTT. Translating it yields CASSESSQWDTYSNQPQHF.

Only one count was recorded for this clone. The chain has TRBV5-8 and TRBJ2-7, with 9 positions matching TRBD1. Germline CDR1 is SGHTS and CDR2 is YDEGEE. Unmatched junction bases numbered 6, after V lost 4 bases and J lost 1 base. CDR3 size: 15 residues. In nucleotides, the CDR3 is TGTGCCAGCAGCAGGGGGGGGACAGGGTCCTACGAGCAGTACTTC. This codes for CASSRGGTGSYEQYF.

This sequence joins TRBV11-2 and TRBJ2-7, with 10 bases that match TRBD2. The V segment lost 4 bases and the J segment 0 bases; nucleotides outside the gene matches: 6. The CDR3 spans 16 residues. Germline V gene sequence: CDR1 SGHAT, CDR2 FQNNGV. The CDR3 sequence is CASSWGTSVGSYEQYF. The DNA of the CDR3 is TGTGCCAGCAGCTGGGGGACTAGCGTCGGCTCCTACGAGCAGTACTTC.

This clone was counted once. CDR3 sequence (DNA): TGTGCCAGCAGCACCGGGACAGGTGGCGAGACCCAGTACTTC. As protein: CASSTGTGGETQYF. J is TRBJ2-5 and V is TRBV7-3; TRBD1 matches 8 bases. The V gene's germline CDR1 is SGHTA and CDR2 FQGTGA. The trim removed 5 bases at V and 5 bases at J, leaving 7 bases unmatched. The CDR3 is made up of 14 amino acids.

The chain uses TRBV5-4 and TRBJ2-3; the match to TRBD2 covers 8 bases. This CDR3 has 15 residues. The trim removed 2 bases at V and 4 bases at J, leaving 6 bases unmatched. Germline V gives CDR1 SGHNT, CDR2 YYREEE (reference sequence). The CDR3 region is CASSFGREGADTQYF. CDR3 DNA: TGTGCCAGCAGCTTTGGTCGGGAGGGCGCAGATACGCAGTATTTT.

The chain combines TRBV6-2 or TRBV6-3 with TRBJ2-1, with a tentative D call TRBD2 (6 bases). V was clipped by 0 bases and J by 0 bases, with 21 bases between them. CDR3 length: 20 amino acids. Germline CDR1 reads MNHEY; CDR2 reads SVGEGT. This CDR3 reads CASSYSIYPVAGSSYNEQFF. CDR3 DNA sequence: TGTGCCAGCAGTTACTCGATCTATCCCGTTGCGGGAAGCTCCTACAATGAGCAGTTCTTC.

Concerning this clone itself: Other DNA sequences in the sample encode the same CDR3. The V and J genes are TRBV7-2 and TRBJ1-3; D gene uncertain. The CDR3 sequence is 15 residues long. Trimming pared 1 base from V and 0 bases from J, leaving 7 bases between. Germline CDR1 SGHTA, CDR2 FQGNSA. The CDR3 loop reads CASSLGGGSGNTIYF. CDR3 DNA: TGTGCCAGCAGCTTAGGGGGAGGCTCTGGAAACACCATATATTTT.

CDR3 loop: CASSLATHGPGELFF. CDR3 sequence (DNA): TGTGCCAGCAGCTTGGCCACCCACGGGCCCGGGGAGCTGTTTTTT. The gene calls are TRBV5-5 and TRBJ2-2; D remains ambiguous. V was pared by 0 bases and J by 6 bases, with 12 bases between. The V gene's germline CDR1 is SGHKS and CDR2 YYEKEE (reference sequence). The CDR3 runs to 15 residues.